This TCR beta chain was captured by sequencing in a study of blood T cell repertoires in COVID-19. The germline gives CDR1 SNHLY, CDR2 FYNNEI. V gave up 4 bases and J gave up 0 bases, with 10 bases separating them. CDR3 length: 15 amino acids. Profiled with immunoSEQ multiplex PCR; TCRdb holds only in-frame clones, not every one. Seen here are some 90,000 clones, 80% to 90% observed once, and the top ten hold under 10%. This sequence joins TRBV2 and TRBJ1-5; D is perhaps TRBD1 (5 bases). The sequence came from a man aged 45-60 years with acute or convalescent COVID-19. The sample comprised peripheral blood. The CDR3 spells CASSGRGYSNQPQHF. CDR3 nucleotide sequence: TGTGCCAGCAGTGGGCGGGGGTATAGCAATCAGCCCCAGCATTTT.